These 28 T cell receptor beta chains originate from one sample sequenced in a study of T cell responses to AZD1222 COVID-19 vaccine. This table comes from immunoSEQ multiplex PCR, and its TCRdb copy is limited to in-frame clones, with some not included. The sample holds under 200,000 clones, around 88% seen once. Sample: peripheral blood, taken 28 days after the second AZD1222 dose. Receptors originate from an adult who received the AZD1222 COVID-19 vaccine.

The chain links TRBV5-5 to TRBJ2-3; 7 bases fit TRBD2. Germline V gene data show CDR1 as SGHKS and CDR2 as YYEKEE (reference sequence). The CDR3 covers 18 residues. Trimming removed 0 bases from V and 2 bases from J; junction bases left unmatched: 12. CDR3 DNA sequence: TGTGCCAGCAGCTTGGTTTTTTTTTGGGGGGGGACCACAGATACGCAGTATTTT. Protein: CASSLVFFWGGTTDTQYF.

The rearrangement joins TRBV7-9 to TRBJ1-2; perhaps TRBD1 as D (5 bases). V lost 4 bases and J 1 base, leaving 13 bases between the germline ends. The CDR3 is 15 residues long. Germline assignment: CDR1 SEHNR and CDR2 FQNEAQ (reference sequence). CDR3 DNA sequence: TGTGCCAGCAGCTCCCGAACCGACAGTAACTATGGCTACACCTTC. It is translated as CASSSRTDSNYGYTF.

This clone was counted a single time. The chain is built from TRBV9 and TRBJ1-3, with TRBD1 as a possible D gene (5 bases). CDR3 length equals 18 residues. CDR1 is SGDLS, CDR2 YYNGEE, per germline. The V and J ends lost 4 bases and 4 bases respectively, with 24 bases between them. In DNA form, the CDR3 reads TGTGCCAGCAGCTTCCGGGACGCCTCGGATCGGGGAGGAAACACCATATATTTT. Residues: CASSFRDASDRGGNTIYF. Drawing the rest from reference TRBV9 and TRBJ1-3, the complete variable domain is DSGVTQTPKHLITATGQRVTLRCSPRSGDLSVYWYQQSLDQGLQFLIQYYNGEERAKGNILERFSAQQFPDLHSELNLSSLELGDSALYFCASSFRDASDRGGNTIYFGEGSWLTVV.

In its sample, this clone was seen a few times. This chain connects TRBV5-1 to TRBJ1-2; 7 nucleotides align to TRBD1. CDR3 size: 15 residues. After removal of 4 bases from V and 4 bases from J, the junction contained 10 bases not matched to a gene. Germline values: CDR1 SGHRS, CDR2 YFSETQ. The CDR3 sequence: CASSPSTGPLYGYTF. Here the CDR3 DNA reads TGCGCCAGCAGCCCTTCGACAGGGCCCCTCTATGGCTACACCTTC.

The chain recombines TRBV2 with TRBJ2-3; a weak D match, TRBD2 (6 bases). Trimming pared 10 bases from V and 5 bases from J, leaving 22 bases between. The CDR3 extends over 15 amino acids. Germline V gene lookup returns CDR1 SNHLY and CDR2 FYNNEI. Written as DNA, the CDR3 is TGTGCCACCCTTCGCGACGGGGGAGGTGGAGATACGCAGTATTTT. Protein sequence: CATLRDGGGGDTQYF.

This rearrangement joins TRBV18 to TRBJ2-7; D gene unclear. Germline V gene sequence: CDR1 KGHSH, CDR2 LQKENI. The CDR3 loop spans 15 amino acids. The V gene lost 4 bases and the J gene lost 2 bases, with 15 bases spanning the gap. The CDR3 DNA reads as TGTGCCAGCTCACAAAGCCCCAGGCCTCCCTACGAGCAGTACTTC. Its translation is CASSQSPRPPYEQYF.

V usage is TRBV18 and J usage is TRBJ1-5, with D possibly matching TRBD1 (5 bases). V was cut by 6 bases and J by 3 bases, with 15 bases left in between. The length of the CDR3 is 15 residues. CDR1 and CDR2 from the germline V gene are KGHSH and LQKENI. CDR3 protein: CASSRRDGLNQPQHF. The DNA of the CDR3 is TGTGCCAGCTCCCGACGGGACGGGCTCAATCAGCCCCAGCATTTT.

The chain employs TRBV6-5 and TRBJ2-5, with unresolved D. The CDR3 covers 15 residues. The V and J ends lost 0 bases and 2 bases respectively, with 10 bases between them. Germline lookup yields CDR1 MNHEY and CDR2 SVGAGI. The CDR3 sequence: CASSYSRPEQETQYF. The CDR3 DNA is TGTGCCAGCAGTTACTCGAGGCCAGAACAAGAGACCCAGTACTTC.

V and J are TRBV10-2 and TRBJ2-7; a weak D match, TRBD2 (6 bases). Trimming took off 3 bases at V and 1 base at J, with 22 bases between the two ends. Germline CDR1 is WSHSY and CDR2 is SAAADI. The CDR3 consists of 18 residues. The CDR3 DNA is TGCGCCAGCAGTGAATCCGGCGTCGATTGGGGGAGGTCCTACGAGCAGTACTTC. Translation gives CASSESGVDWGRSYEQYF.

The chain uses TRBV10-3 and TRBJ1-5; 9 bases fit TRBD1. CDR3 length: 18 residues. The ends lost 6 bases at V and 0 bases at J; junction bases unmatched: 12. Germline loops: CDR1 ENHRY, CDR2 SYGVKD. CDR3 sequence (DNA): TGTGCCATCAGGGCCGGGACAGGGACCCTCCATAGCAATCAGCCCCAGCATTTT. Amino acids: CAIRAGTGTLHSNQPQHF.

The chain combines TRBV7-9 with TRBJ1-1; D not certain. Germline lookup yields CDR1 SEHNR and CDR2 FQNEAQ (reference sequence). The CDR3 loop spans 13 amino acids. V was cut by 3 bases and J by 0 bases, with 5 bases left in between. DNA for the CDR3: TGTGCCAGCAGCTTCTTGGTGAACACTGAAGCTTTCTTT. As protein: CASSFLVNTEAFF.

The V call is TRBV4-3, the J call TRBJ1-1; D is uncertain. The V gene's germline CDR1 is LGHNA and CDR2 YSLEER. The V and J ends lost 1 base and 4 bases respectively, with 16 bases between them. This CDR3 is 16 amino acids long. DNA of the CDR3: TGCGCCAGCAGCCAAGTCAATAGGGTGAGGGCCACTGAAGCTTTCTTT. Translated: CASSQVNRVRATEAFF.

The J gene is TRBJ1-5, the V gene TRBV19; D is possibly TRBD1 (6 bases). Looked up from germline, CDR1 is LNHDA and CDR2 is SQIVND (reference sequence). The CDR3 is made up of 12 amino acids. Trimming shortened V by 8 bases and J by 6 bases, and 11 bases separated the two germline ends. DNA of the CDR3: TGTGCCAGTTCGACAGGCAGTCAGCCCCAGCATTTT. Protein product: CASSTGSQPQHF.

The V and J genes are TRBV4-1 and TRBJ2-3; TRBD2 matches at 8 bases. This CDR3 is 14 amino acids long. CDR1 is MGHRA, CDR2 YSYEKL, per germline. V lost 4 bases and J lost 6; bases outside the gene matches: 6. Here the CDR3 reads CASSLDQRGDTQYF. The DNA of the CDR3 is TGCGCCAGCAGCCTCGACCAGCGGGGGGATACGCAGTATTTT.

This clone showed up just once. This rearrangement joins TRBV4-1 to TRBJ1-5; 8 bases are a match to TRBD1. The CDR3 has 17 residues. Trimming at V came to 4 bases and at J to 5 bases, leaving 13 bases not matched to a gene. Germline assignment: CDR1 MGHRA and CDR2 YSYEKL. CDR3 nucleotide sequence: TGCGCCAGCAGCCCGGGTCCCCGGGACAGGTTAGATCAGCCCCAGCATTTT. Amino acids: CASSPGPRDRLDQPQHF.

The chain links TRBV5-4 to TRBJ2-3, with D uncertain. Deletions cut 6 bases from V and 0 bases from J, with 14 bases between. Germline CDR1 SGHNT, CDR2 YYREEE (reference sequence). The CDR3 loop spans 15 amino acids. CDR3 protein: CASTLTGRSTDTQYF. Here the CDR3 DNA reads TGTGCCAGCACCCTTACCGGACGTAGCACAGATACGCAGTATTTT.

The chain recombines TRBV4-3 with TRBJ2-2; D remains ambiguous. V was cut by 3 bases and J by 8 bases, with 7 bases left in between. Per germline, CDR1 LGHNA and CDR2 YSLEER. CDR3 length equals 12 residues. CDR3 bases: TGCGCCAGCAGCCACCCGGCGGGGGAGCTGTTTTTT. It translates to CASSHPAGELFF.

The genes are TRBV6-5 and TRBJ2-5; 7 bases agree with TRBD1. This CDR3 contains 13 residues. The V gene's germline CDR1 is MNHEY and CDR2 SVGAGI. The trim removed 7 bases at V and 4 bases at J, leaving 6 bases unmatched. CDR3 sequence reads: CASKRQGRETQYF. CDR3 DNA sequence: TGTGCCAGCAAACGACAGGGCCGAGAGACCCAGTACTTC.

This clone was recorded only once. V usage is TRBV2 and J usage is TRBJ2-5; no firm D call. V gave up 5 bases and J gave up 7 bases, with 11 bases separating them. CDR3 length: 12 residues. Per the germline V gene, CDR1 is SNHLY and CDR2 is FYNNEI. The CDR3 DNA reads as TGTGCCAGCAGTCGACCGAGTGGGACCCAGTACTTC. This translates into CASSRPSGTQYF.

V gene TRBV27 combines with J gene TRBJ2-7; tentative D call: TRBD2 (6 bases). Germline V gives CDR1 MNHEY, CDR2 SMNVEV (reference sequence). The CDR3 length is 13 residues. Deletions cut 10 bases from V and 0 bases from J, with 13 bases between. This CDR3 is CATSRLDSYEQYF. The CDR3 DNA sequence: TGTGCCACCTCTAGACTAGACTCCTACGAGCAGTACTTC.

The gene calls are TRBV4-2 and TRBJ1-5; D ambiguous. CDR1 and CDR2 from the germline V gene are LGHNA and YNFKEQ. The ends were cut back, 4 bases at V and 3 bases at J, with 13 bases in the middle. The length of the CDR3 is 15 residues. CDR3 protein: CASSRAPEFNQPQHF. CDR3 bases: TGTGCCAGCAGCCGGGCGCCGGAGTTCAATCAGCCCCAGCATTTT.

The chain is built from TRBV6-5 and TRBJ1-1, with D possibly being TRBD1 (5 bases). This CDR3 region has 13 residues. The V gene lost 4 bases and the J gene lost 10 bases, with 16 bases spanning the gap. Germline CDR1 reads MNHEY; CDR2 reads SVGAGI. The CDR3 DNA follows: TGTGCCAGCAGTTCAGGGCGCTGGTCGAGAGCTTTCTTT. Protein sequence: CASSSGRWSRAFF.

This chain's CDR3 is CASSIGGKHQPQHF. The CDR3 bases are TGTGCCAGTAGTATCGGGGGAAAACATCAGCCCCAGCATTTT. This sequence joins TRBV19 and TRBJ1-5, with D maybe TRBD1 (5 bases). The CDR3 has 14 amino acids. The ends were cut back, 3 bases at V and 5 bases at J, with 11 bases in the middle. Per germline, CDR1 LNHDA and CDR2 SQIVND (reference sequence).

The rearrangement joins TRBV9 to TRBJ1-1, with 12 positions matching TRBD1. The CDR3 consists of 17 residues. Germline CDR1 reads SGDLS; CDR2 reads YYNGEE. Trimming cost V 4 bases and J 1 base; bases outside gene matches: 8. The CDR3 nucleotides read TGTGCCAGCAGCCCGGGACAGGGGGCGGGTTGGAACACTGAAGCTTTCTTT. The encoded protein is CASSPGQGAGWNTEAFF. The whole variable domain, remainder taken from reference TRBV9 and TRBJ1-1, is DSGVTQTPKHLITATGQRVTLRCSPRSGDLSVYWYQQSLDQGLQFLIQYYNGEERAKGNILERFSAQQFPDLHSELNLSSLELGDSALYFCASSPGQGAGWNTEAFFGQGTRLTVV.

The gene calls are TRBV11-2 and TRBJ1-1; D perhaps matches TRBD1 (5 bases). V was shortened by 3 bases and J by 5 bases, with 16 bases between the two germline ends. CDR3 size: 15 residues. Germline loops: CDR1 SGHAT, CDR2 FQNNGV. The CDR3 loop reads CASSFEGHPGTEAFF. DNA of the CDR3: TGTGCCAGCAGCTTTGAGGGGCATCCAGGGACTGAAGCTTTCTTT.

The chain recombines TRBV6-1 with TRBJ1-2; D ambiguous. Germline-derived CDR1 and CDR2 are MNHNS and SASEGT. V lost 5 bases and J lost 2, with 9 bases in between. The length of the CDR3 is 13 residues. CDR3 sequence: CASSLQANYGYTF. CDR3 in DNA: TGTGCCAGCAGTTTGCAGGCCAACTATGGCTACACCTTC.

V usage is TRBV4-1 and J usage is TRBJ2-7; D ambiguous. CDR1 is MGHRA and CDR2 is YSYEKL in the germline V gene. V dropped 0 bases and J dropped 5 bases, with 11 bases sitting between them. The CDR3 consists of 14 residues. The DNA of the CDR3 is TGCGCCAGCAGCCAAGACCCACGTTGGGACGAGCAGTACTTC. It is translated as CASSQDPRWDEQYF.

The rearrangement joins TRBV2 to TRBJ2-1, with D perhaps TRBD1 (6 bases). Germline assignment: CDR1 SNHLY and CDR2 FYNNEI. CDR3 length equals 13 residues. Trimming pared 6 bases from V and 7 bases from J, leaving 13 bases between. The CDR3 sequence is CASRQPRGNEQFF. The CDR3, as DNA: TGTGCCAGCAGGCAGCCCAGGGGTAATGAGCAGTTCTTC.